This T cell receptor (beta chain) was captured by sequencing in a study of post-analysis software for immune sequencing data. Study information: Relapsing-remitting, secondary progressive and progressive-relapsing multiple sclerosis were all included among the disease courses.

General study findings and limits: Five TRBV segments, including TRBV5-6, TRBV5-1 and TRBV20-1, were more frequent in patients than controls.

This CDR3 spans 14 amino acids. V lost 4 bases to trimming and J lost 4 bases; unmatched junction nucleotides: 6. Only a few counts were recorded for this clonotype. Its matching antigen is unknown. Libraries were made from TCR beta cDNA, and they carried unique molecular identifiers. T cells numbering about 0.85 to 11 million yielded cDNA molecules that totaled approximately 500,000. TCRdb ran MiXCR on the PCR reads and lists one entry per CDR3 protein. This table has a few hundred thousand distinct CDR3 sequences, around 40% appearing once. The J gene is TRBJ2-5, the V gene TRBV12-3 or TRBV12-4, with 7 bases lining up with TRBD1. The sequenced sample consisted of blood. The sequence derives from a girl under 18 with multiple sclerosis. The CDR3 reads CASSSTGAGETQYF. CDR3 nucleotides: TGTGCCAGCAGTTCCACAGGGGCGGGAGAGACCCAGTACTTC.